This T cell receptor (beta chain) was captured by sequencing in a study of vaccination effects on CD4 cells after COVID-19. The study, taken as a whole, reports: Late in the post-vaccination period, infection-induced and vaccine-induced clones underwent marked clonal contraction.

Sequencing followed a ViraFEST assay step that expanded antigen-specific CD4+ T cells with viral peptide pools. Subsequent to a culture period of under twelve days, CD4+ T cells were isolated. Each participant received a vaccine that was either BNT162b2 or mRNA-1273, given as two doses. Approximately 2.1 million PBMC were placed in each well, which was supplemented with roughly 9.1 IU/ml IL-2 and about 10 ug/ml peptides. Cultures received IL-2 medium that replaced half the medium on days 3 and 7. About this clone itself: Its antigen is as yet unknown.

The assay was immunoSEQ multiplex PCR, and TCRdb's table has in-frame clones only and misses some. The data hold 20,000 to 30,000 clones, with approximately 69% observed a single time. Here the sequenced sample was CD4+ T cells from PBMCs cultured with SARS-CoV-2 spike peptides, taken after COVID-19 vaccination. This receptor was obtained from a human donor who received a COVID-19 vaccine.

CDR3 sequence reads: CASSFTGGWETQYF. CDR3 nucleotide sequence: TGCGCCAGCAGCTTTACAGGGGGTTGGGAGACCCAGTACTTC. The chain has TRBV5-1 and TRBJ2-5; 8 nucleotides align to TRBD1. Germline V gene data show CDR1 as SGHRS and CDR2 as YFSETQ. The CDR3 is made up of 14 amino acids. Trimming removed 2 bases from V and 5 bases from J; junction bases left unmatched: 5.